This TCR beta chain was sequenced during a study of OX40 agonist ivuxolimab in advanced cancers. About the study: The study treated patients with ivuxolimab, an agonistic anti-OX40 (CD134) antibody. Broader study findings: Clonal expansion by week 6 occurred in CD4+ and CD8+ blood T cells (at 0.1 to 3.0 mg/kg). CD4+ T cells averaged fewer expanded clones than CD8+ T cells.

The protocol was immunoSEQ multiplex PCR, while the TCRdb copy is restricted to in-frame clones and leaves out a portion. The sample lists about 24,000 clones, roughly 89% occurring once. CDR3 length equals 13 residues. Trimming at V came to 4 bases and at J to 14 bases, leaving 11 bases not matched to a gene. The germline V gene encodes CDR1 LGHNA and CDR2 YSLEER. In the case of this clone: Its antigen remains unidentified.

Enrollment shut out patients with autoimmune disease history or systemic immunosuppression. V is TRBV4-3 and J is TRBJ2-3; the match to TRBD2 covers 8 bases. The clonotype originates from an adult with an advanced solid tumor such as melanoma, head and neck, liver or kidney cancer. The input for sequencing was CD4+ or CD8+ T cells sorted from blood, taken in a trial of the OX40 agonist ivuxolimab. CDR3 residues: CASSLTRGTSAYF. The CDR3 DNA is TGCGCCAGCAGCCTCACGAGGGGGACTAGTGCGTATTTT.